The subject of this entry is one T cell receptor (beta chain). Its antigen is still unknown. The limits of the CDR3 on the DNA are not certain, so only TCRdb's listed CDR3 is given. The data were taken from a study of blood T cell repertoires in COVID-19 (dated by TCRdb to 2019 to 2021). Regarding the complete study: Samples covering the acute and convalescent phases of COVID-19 were provided by collaborators in the United States, Italy and Spain. Subjects who had been exposed to COVID-19, were actively infected with it, or had recovered from it provided the deeply sampled blood TCRbeta repertoires that made up the dataset. A freely available public database, intended as a resource for researchers studying the immune response to SARS-CoV-2, is where the repertoires were released. Where available, HLA class I and class II types were obtained from metadata supplied by the sample provider rather than from assay-based typing. The material from the prospective study consisted of cDNA or gDNA derived from T cells, B-cell-depleted T cells, or PBMCs. Nearly every sample came with metadata listing a de-identified subject ID, COVID-19 status, age in years and sex. Samples came from the ongoing ImmuneRACE study (first 160 participants) plus 1,254 subjects from 6 global collaborators. The paper's findings and limits, for the study overall: The quantity of clinical and demographic metadata differed by source and by participant and was supplied without curation.

Enrolling through a virtual design, the prospective study's participants ranged in age from about 18 to 89 years and lived across roughly 23 United States geographic areas. In the prospective study, participants were assigned to cohorts based on the clinical history participants reported in a screening survey and a study questionnaire. For ImmuneRACE Cohort 3, a participant was defined as recovered based on two consecutive negative NP/OP PCR tests, clearance by a healthcare professional, or resolution of symptoms. In the prospective study, mobile phlebotomists collected whole blood, serum and a nasopharyngeal or oropharyngeal swab from each participant. Prospective study participants could optionally give additional blood draws and questionnaires over an approximately 2-month period. Blood samples from the prospective study were shipped frozen or at room temperature prior to DNA extraction. Per the germline V gene, MGHRA is the CDR1 and YSYEKL is the CDR2. The CDR3 has 15 amino acids, counting the end cysteine and phenylalanine.

The immunoSEQ Assay, a bias-controlled multiplex PCR, was used to amplify TCRbeta CDR3 regions from genomic DNA. The published analysis was carried out like this. The number of nucleated cells in each sample was estimated by amplification of reference gene primers within the assay. To quantify the absolute abundance of each unique TCRbeta CDR3 rearrangement, sequence reads were collapsed and filtered. Productive Simpson clonality was computed per sample as the square root of Simpson's diversity index over productive rearrangements. What TCRdb holds here is the immuneACCESS table cut down to in-frame rearrangements. Part of the clones is not present; checked against another copy, under half of the missing clones reflect an unresolved V gene, and the others are unexplained. For V, J and clone size, that table is used; D and trimming come from the DNA. The table for this sample lists approximately 260,000 clones; 85% to 90% of them were counted only once. The ten most abundant clones make up roughly 1.9% of the sample.

The TCR sequence derives from a woman aged 55-70 years who had recovered from COVID-19. The rearranged segments are TRBV4-1 and TRBJ2-3; the D call in the table, TRBD2, was not verified against the DNA. The sample comprised PBMCs or T cells enriched from blood (not recorded which). CDR3 reads: CASTSGAGGTDTQYF.